This T cell receptor (beta chain) was profiled in a study of T cells in tumors after PD-1 blockade. Deletions cut 1 base from V and 0 bases from J, with 10 bases between. CDR1 and CDR2 from the germline V gene are SEHNR and FQNEAQ (reference sequence). This CDR3 has 15 amino acids. Assay: immunoSEQ multiplex PCR; the TCRdb copy retains only in-frame clones and omits some. The data show some 66,000 clones, around 67% seen once. Specimen: PBMCs, collected after anti-PD-1 treatment. The chain couples TRBV7-9 to TRBJ2-7; D is ambiguous. This sequence was found in a human donor with basal cell carcinoma. CDR3 residues: CASSLGRKDSYEQYF. CDR3 nucleotide sequence: TGTGCCAGCAGCTTAGGTCGGAAGGACTCCTACGAGCAGTACTTC.